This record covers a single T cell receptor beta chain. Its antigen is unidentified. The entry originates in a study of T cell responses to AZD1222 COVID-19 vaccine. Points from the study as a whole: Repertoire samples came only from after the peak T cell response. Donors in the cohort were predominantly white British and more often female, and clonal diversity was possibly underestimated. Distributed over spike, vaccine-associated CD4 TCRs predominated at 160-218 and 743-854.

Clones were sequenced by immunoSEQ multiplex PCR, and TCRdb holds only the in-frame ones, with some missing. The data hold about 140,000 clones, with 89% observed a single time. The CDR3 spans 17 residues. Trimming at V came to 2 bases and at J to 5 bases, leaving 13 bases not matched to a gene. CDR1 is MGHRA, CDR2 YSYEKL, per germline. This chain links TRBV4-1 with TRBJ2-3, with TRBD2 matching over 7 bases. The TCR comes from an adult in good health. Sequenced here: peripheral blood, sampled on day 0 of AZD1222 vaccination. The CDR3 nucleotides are TGCGCCAGCAGCCAACCCTTGAGGGGAGGGCCGGAAGATACGCAGTATTTT. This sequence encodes CASSQPLRGGPEDTQYF.